The rows below give T cell receptor beta chains drawn from one sample of a study of cytomegalovirus exposure and HLA in healthy donors. This table comes from immunoSEQ multiplex PCR, and its TCRdb copy is limited to in-frame clones, with some not included. The sample holds around 130,000 clones; around 80% are singletons and the top ten take less than 3.5%. Sequencing used PBMCs. The receptor source for this set is a man aged 50 or older in good health and CMV-seronegative. The CDR3 runs from the conserved cysteine through the conserved F or W. Each record gives: clone size, J gene, V gene, D gene, CDR3 protein, CDR3 DNA. A D gene is named only where the DNA matches it firmly. The listing skips clone size in some rows; elsewhere it reads once, few, many or a size class.

once,TRBJ1-4,TRBV7-9,.,CASSVGASTNEKLFF,TGTGCCAGCAGTGTTGGGGCCTCAACTAATGAAAAACTGTTTTTT
.,TRBJ1-5,TRBV27,.,CASSERFPGPPGSQPQHF,TGTGCCAGCAGTGAGCGTTTCCCGGGCCCCCCTGGGAGTCAGCCCCAGCATTTT
.,TRBJ2-6,TRBV4-3,.,CASSQDPRAETGANVLTF,TGCGCCAGCAGCCAAGATCCGAGGGCAGAAACTGGGGCCAACGTCCTGACTTTC
.,TRBJ2-5,TRBV6-1,.,CASSVYQGYQETQYF,TGTGCCAGCAGTGTTTATCAGGGGTACCAAGAGACCCAGTACTTC
.,TRBJ2-3,TRBV7-9,.,CASSLVGTDTQYF,TGTGCCAGCAGCTTAGTCGGCACAGATACGCAGTATTTT
.,TRBJ1-4,TRBV9,.,CASSGPNEKLFF,TGTGCCAGCAGCGGGCCTAATGAAAAACTGTTTTTT
.,TRBJ2-7,TRBV11-2,.,CASSLDPGTSYEQYF,TGTGCCAGCAGCTTAGACCCGGGAACCTCCTACGAGCAGTACTTC
.,TRBJ2-3,TRBV7-6,.,CASSQYLGAGEITDTQYF,TGTGCCAGCAGCCAGTATTTGGGAGCGGGCGAGATCACAGATACGCAGTATTTT
.,TRBJ2-7,TRBV30,.,CAWSVTQPYEQYF,TGTGCCTGGAGTGTAACACAGCCCTACGAGCAGTACTTC
once,TRBJ2-7,TRBV5-1,.,CASGTSPGSEQYF,TGCGCCAGCGGAACTAGCCCGGGAAGCGAGCAGTACTTC
once,TRBJ2-3,TRBV10-3,TRBD2,CAISDRGVSTDTQYF,TGTGCCATCAGTGACCGGGGGGTTAGCACAGATACGCAGTATTTT
.,TRBJ2-3,TRBV7-7,TRBD2,CASSPSGPSTDTQYF,TGTGCTAGCAGCCCTAGCGGGCCTAGCACAGATACGCAGTATTTT
.,TRBJ1-2,TRBV6-5,TRBD1,CASSYQTGGAGGYTF,TGTGCCAGCAGTTACCAGACAGGGGGCGCGGGTGGCTACACCTTC
once,TRBJ1-2,TRBV2,TRBD1,CASSEGGAGYGYTF,TGTGCCAGCAGCGAAGGGGGCGCCGGCTATGGCTACACCTTC
.,TRBJ2-7,TRBV5-6,.,CASSPQGSAYEQYF,TGTGCCAGCAGCCCGCAGGGTTCTGCCTACGAGCAGTACTTC
.,TRBJ1-5,TRBV7-9,.,CASSFVALPNHSNQPQHF,TGTGCCAGCAGCTTTGTGGCCTTACCCAACCATAGCAATCAGCCCCAGCATTTT
.,TRBJ2-7,TRBV9,.,CASSDRLFGEQYF,TGTGCCAGCAGCGACAGGCTCTTTGGGGAGCAGTACTTC
.,TRBJ2-5,TRBV5-4,.,CASSFNGQRQQYF,TGTGCCAGCAGCTTTAACGGACAGAGGCAGCAGTACTTC
.,TRBJ1-4,TRBV7-8,.,CASSLAETNEKLFF,TGTGCCAGCAGCTTAGCGGAGACTAATGAAAAACTGTTTTTT
.,TRBJ1-2,TRBV9,.,CASSATGQGSYGYTF,TGTGCCAGCAGCGCCACAGGGCAGGGGTCCTATGGCTACACCTTC
.,TRBJ1-1,TRBV30,.,CASTLDRNTEAFF,TGTGCCTCCACCCTTGACAGGAACACTGAAGCTTTCTTT
.,TRBJ2-7,TRBV7-8,TRBD1,CASSGTVLYEQYF,TGTGCCAGCAGCGGGACAGTCCTCTACGAGCAGTACTTC
.,TRBJ2-7,TRBV7-3,.,CASSLTGGPTEQYF,TGTGCCAGCAGCTTAACGGGGGGGCCGACCGAGCAGTACTTC
.,TRBJ1-2,TRBV5-6,.,CASSHWGGGYGYTF,TGTGCCAGCAGCCACTGGGGGGGTGGCTATGGCTACACCTTC
.,TRBJ1-5,TRBV23-1,TRBD1,CASSQPPRRGAKWGNQPQHF,TGCGCCAGCAGTCAACCTCCCCGCAGGGGGGCAAAATGGGGCAATCAGCCCCAGCATTTT
.,TRBJ2-7,TRBV5-4,TRBD1,CASSSGGAGSYEQYF,TGTGCCAGCAGCTCAGGGGGCGCAGGCTCCTACGAGCAGTACTTC
once,TRBJ2-3,TRBV4-1,TRBD1,CASSQTGLADTQYF,TGCGCCAGCAGCCAGACAGGGTTAGCAGATACGCAGTATTTT
.,TRBJ1-3,TRBV7-2,.,CASSPDSIGNTIYF,TGTGCCAGCAGCCCGGACAGTATTGGAAACACCATATATTTT
once,TRBJ1-5,TRBV9,.,CASSVADIRNSNQPQHF,TGTGCCAGCAGCGTAGCGGACATACGCAATAGCAATCAGCCCCAGCATTTT
.,TRBJ2-2,TRBV2,.,CATAGFSLNTGELFF,TGTGCCACAGCAGGATTTTCACTGAACACCGGGGAGCTGTTTTTT
.,TRBJ1-4,TRBV4-1,.,CASSHPWRGGEKLFF,TGCGCCAGCAGCCATCCTTGGCGAGGTGGCGAAAAACTGTTTTTT
.,TRBJ2-7,TRBV5-1,TRBD1,CASSPGTGERKQYF,TGCGCCAGCAGCCCAGGGACAGGGGAACGAAAGCAGTACTTC
.,TRBJ2-5,TRBV10-3,TRBD2,CAISERGGQETQYF,TGTGCCATCAGTGAGCGCGGGGGGCAAGAGACCCAGTACTTC
.,TRBJ2-3,TRBV7-9,TRBD2,CASSQSRAGGREDTQYF,TGTGCCAGCAGCCAAAGTCGAGCGGGGGGCCGGGAAGATACGCAGTATTTT
.,TRBJ2-2,TRBV7-2,.,CASSPLLTGELFF,TGTGCCAGCAGTCCTCTTCTGACCGGGGAGCTGTTTTTT
once,TRBJ1-5,TRBV19,.,CASTFMGPANNQPQHF,TGTGCCAGTACCTTCATGGGGCCCGCTAACAATCAGCCCCAGCATTTT
.,TRBJ1-2,TRBV27,.,CASSLPGGGYTF,TGTGCCAGCAGTTTACCGGGGGGCGGCTACACCTTC
.,TRBJ1-3,TRBV27,TRBD1,CASSPVQGQSSGNTIYF,TGTGCCAGCAGTCCAGTCCAGGGACAGAGCTCTGGAAACACCATATATTTT